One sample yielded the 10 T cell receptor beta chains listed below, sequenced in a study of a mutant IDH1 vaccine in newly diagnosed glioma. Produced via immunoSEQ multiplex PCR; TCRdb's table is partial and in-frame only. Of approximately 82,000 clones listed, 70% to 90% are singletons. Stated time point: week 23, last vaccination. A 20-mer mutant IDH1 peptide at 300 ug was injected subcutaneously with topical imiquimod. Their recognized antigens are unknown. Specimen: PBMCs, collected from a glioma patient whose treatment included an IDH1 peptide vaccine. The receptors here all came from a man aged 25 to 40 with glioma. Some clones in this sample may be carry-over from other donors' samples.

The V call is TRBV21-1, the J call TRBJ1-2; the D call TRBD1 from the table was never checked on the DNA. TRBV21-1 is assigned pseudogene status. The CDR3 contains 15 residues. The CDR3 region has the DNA TGTGCCAGCAGCAAAGGGGGCACCTCTAACTATGGCTACACCTTC. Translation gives CASSKGGTSNYGYTF.

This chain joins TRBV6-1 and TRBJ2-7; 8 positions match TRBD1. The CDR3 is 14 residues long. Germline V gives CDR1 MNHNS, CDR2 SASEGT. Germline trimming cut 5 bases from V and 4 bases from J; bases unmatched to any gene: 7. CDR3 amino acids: CASSPLGQGYEQYF. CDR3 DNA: TGTGCCAGCAGTCCCCTTGGACAGGGATACGAGCAGTACTTC.

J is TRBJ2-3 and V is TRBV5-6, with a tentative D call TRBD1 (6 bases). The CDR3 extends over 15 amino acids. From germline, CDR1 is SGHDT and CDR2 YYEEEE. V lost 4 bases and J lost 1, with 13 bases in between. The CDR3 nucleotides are TGTGCCAGCAGCCCCGGCTGGGGGCGCACAGATACGCAGTATTTT. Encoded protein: CASSPGWGRTDTQYF.

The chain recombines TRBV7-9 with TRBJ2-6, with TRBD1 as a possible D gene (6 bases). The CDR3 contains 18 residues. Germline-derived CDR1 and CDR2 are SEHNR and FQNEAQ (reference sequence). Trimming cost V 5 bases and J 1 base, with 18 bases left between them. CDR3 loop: CASSPGTRSSSGANVLTF. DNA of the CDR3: TGTGCCAGCAGCCCCGGGACAAGGTCTTCATCTGGGGCCAACGTCCTGACTTTC.

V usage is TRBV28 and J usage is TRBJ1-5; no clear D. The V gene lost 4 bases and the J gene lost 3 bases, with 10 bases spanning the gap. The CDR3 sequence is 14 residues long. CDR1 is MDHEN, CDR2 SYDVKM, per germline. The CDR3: CASSYVGNNQPQHF. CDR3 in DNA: TGTGCCAGCAGTTACGTAGGAAACAATCAGCCCCAGCATTTT.

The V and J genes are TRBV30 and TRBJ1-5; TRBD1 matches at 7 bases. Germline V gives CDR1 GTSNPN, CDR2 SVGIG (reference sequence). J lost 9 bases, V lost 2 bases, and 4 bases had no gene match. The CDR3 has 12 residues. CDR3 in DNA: TGTGCCTGGAGTTACGCAGGGGGGCCCCAGCATTTT. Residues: CAWSYAGGPQHF. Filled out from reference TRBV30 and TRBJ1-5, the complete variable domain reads SQTIHQWPATLVQPVGSPLSLECTVEGTSNPNLYWYRQAAGRGLQLLFYSVGIGQISSEVPQNLSASRPQDRQFILSSKKLLLSDSGFYLCAWSYAGGPQHFGDGTRLSIL.

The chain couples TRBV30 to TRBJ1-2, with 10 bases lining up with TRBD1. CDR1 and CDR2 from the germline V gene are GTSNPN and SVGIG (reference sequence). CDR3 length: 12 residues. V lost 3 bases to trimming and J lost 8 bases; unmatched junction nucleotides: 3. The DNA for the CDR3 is TGTGCCTGGAGGACAGGGGGCGAAGGCTACACCTTC. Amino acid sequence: CAWRTGGEGYTF.

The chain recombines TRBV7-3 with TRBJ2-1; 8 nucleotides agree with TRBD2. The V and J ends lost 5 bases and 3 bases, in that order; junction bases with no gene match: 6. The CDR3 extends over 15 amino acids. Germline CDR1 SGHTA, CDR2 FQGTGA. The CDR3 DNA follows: TGTGCCAGCAGCCAGACTAGCGCCGACTACAATGAGCAGTTCTTC. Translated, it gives CASSQTSADYNEQFF.

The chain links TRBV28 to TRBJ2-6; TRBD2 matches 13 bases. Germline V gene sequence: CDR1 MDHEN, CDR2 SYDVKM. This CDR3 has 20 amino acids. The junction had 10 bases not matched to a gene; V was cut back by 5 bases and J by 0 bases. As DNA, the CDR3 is TGTGCCAGCAGTCCTAATGCCGGGACTAGCGGGATCTCTGGGGCCAACGTCCTGACTTTC. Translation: CASSPNAGTSGISGANVLTF.

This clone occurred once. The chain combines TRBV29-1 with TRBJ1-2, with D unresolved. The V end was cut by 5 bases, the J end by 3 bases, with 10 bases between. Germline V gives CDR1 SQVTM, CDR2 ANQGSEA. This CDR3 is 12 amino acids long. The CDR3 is CSVQVLDYGYTF. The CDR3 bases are TGCAGCGTTCAGGTCTTGGACTATGGCTACACCTTC.